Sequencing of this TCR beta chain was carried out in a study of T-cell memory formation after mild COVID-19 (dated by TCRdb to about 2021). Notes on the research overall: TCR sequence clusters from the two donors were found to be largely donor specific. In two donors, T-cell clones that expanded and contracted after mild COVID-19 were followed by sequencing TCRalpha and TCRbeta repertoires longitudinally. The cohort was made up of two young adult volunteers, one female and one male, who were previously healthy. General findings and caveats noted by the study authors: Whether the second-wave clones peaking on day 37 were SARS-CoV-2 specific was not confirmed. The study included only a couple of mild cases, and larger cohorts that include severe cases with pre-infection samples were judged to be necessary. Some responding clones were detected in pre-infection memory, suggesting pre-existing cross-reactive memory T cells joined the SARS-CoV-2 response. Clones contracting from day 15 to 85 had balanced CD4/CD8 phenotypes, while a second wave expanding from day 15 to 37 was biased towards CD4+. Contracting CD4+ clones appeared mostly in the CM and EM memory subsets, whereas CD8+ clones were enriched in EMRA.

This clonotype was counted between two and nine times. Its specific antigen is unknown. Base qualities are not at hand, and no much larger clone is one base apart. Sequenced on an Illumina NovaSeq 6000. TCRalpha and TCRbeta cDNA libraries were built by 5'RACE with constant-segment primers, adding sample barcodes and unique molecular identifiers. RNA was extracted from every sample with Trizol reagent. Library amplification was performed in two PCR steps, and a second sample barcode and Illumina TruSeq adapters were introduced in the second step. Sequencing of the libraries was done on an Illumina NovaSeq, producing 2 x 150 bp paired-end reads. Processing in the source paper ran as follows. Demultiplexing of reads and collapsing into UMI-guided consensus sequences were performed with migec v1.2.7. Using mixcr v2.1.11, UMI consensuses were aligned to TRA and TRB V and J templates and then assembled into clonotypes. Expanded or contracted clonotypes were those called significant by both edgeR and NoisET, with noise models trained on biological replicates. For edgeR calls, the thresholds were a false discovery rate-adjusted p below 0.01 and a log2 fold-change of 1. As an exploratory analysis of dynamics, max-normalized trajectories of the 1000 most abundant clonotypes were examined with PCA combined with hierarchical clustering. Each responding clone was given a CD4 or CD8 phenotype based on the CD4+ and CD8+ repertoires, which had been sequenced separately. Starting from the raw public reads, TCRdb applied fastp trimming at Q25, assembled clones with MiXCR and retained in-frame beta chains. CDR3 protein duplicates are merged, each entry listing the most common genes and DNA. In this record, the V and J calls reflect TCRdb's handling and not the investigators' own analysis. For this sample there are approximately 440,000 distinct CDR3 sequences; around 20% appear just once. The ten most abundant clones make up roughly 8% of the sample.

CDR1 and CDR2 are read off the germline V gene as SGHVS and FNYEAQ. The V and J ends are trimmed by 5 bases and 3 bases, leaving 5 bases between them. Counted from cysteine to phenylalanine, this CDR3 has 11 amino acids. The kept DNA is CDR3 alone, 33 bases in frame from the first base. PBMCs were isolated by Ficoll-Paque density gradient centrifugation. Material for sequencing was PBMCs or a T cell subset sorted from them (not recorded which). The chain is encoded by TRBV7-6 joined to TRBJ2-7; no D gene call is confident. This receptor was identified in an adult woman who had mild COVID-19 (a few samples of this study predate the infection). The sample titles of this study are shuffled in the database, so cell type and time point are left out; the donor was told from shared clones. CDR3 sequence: CASSINYEQYF. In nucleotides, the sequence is TGTGCCAGCAGCATCAACTACGAGCAGTACTTC.